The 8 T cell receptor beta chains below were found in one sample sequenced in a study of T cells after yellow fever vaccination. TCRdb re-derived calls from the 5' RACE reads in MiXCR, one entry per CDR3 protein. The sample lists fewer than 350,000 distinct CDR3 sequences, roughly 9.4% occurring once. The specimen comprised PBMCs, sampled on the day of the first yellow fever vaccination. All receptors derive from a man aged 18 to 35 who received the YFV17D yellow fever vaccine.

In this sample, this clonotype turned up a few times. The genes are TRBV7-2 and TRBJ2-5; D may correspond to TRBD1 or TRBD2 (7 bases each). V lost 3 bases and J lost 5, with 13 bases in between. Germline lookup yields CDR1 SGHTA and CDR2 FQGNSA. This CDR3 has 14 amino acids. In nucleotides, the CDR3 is TGTGCCAGCAGCTTCCCAGGGGGGGTGGAGACCCAGTACTTC. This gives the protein CASSFPGGVETQYF.

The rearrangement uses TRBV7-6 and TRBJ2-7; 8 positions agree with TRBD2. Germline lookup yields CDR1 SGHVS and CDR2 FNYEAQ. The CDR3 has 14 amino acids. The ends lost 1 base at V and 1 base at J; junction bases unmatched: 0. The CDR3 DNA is TGTGCCAGCAGCTTAGGCGGGGGGTCCTACGAGCAGTACTTC. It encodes CASSLGGGSYEQYF.

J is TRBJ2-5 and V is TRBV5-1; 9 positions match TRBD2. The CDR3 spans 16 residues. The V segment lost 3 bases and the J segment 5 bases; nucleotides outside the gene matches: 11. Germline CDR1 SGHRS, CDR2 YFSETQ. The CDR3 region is CASSWGTSQLRETQYF. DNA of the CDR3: TGCGCCAGCAGCTGGGGGACTAGCCAACTCCGGGAGACCCAGTACTTC.

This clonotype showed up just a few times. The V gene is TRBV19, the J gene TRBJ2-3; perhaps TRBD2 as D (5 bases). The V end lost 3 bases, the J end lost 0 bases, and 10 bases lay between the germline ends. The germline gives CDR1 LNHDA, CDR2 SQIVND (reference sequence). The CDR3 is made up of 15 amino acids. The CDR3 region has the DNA TGTGCCAGTAGTATTTTGCGGGCTAGCACAGATACGCAGTATTTT. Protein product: CASSILRASTDTQYF.

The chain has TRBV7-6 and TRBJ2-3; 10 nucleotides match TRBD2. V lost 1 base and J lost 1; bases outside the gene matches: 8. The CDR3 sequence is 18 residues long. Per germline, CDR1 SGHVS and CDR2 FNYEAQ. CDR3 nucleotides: TGTGCCAGCAGCTTAGGTAGCGGGGGGTTCTCTGGCACAGATACGCAGTATTTT. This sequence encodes CASSLGSGGFSGTDTQYF.

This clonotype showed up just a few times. CDR3 DNA sequence: TGTGCCAGCAGACCCAGCGGGGGGCGAGAGACCCAGTACTTC. Translation: CASRPSGGRETQYF. The chain employs TRBV6-1 and TRBJ2-5, with TRBD2 matching 9 bases. Looked up from germline, CDR1 is MNHNS and CDR2 is SASEGT. J gave up 4 bases and V 6 bases, and 6 bases lay outside the gene matches. CDR3 size: 14 residues.

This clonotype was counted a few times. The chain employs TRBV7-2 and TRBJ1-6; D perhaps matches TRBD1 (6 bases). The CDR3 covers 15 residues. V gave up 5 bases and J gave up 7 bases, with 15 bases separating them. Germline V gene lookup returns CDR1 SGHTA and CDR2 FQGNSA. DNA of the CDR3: TGTGCCAGCAGCCCACAGGGAGTGAGAAATTCACCCCTCCACTTT. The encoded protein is CASSPQGVRNSPLHF.

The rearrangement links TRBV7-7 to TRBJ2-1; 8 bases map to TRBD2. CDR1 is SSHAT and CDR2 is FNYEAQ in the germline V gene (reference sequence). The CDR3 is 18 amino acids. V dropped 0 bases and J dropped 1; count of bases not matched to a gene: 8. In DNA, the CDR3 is TGTGCCAGCAGCTTAGCGGGGTCGGGGGGGCCTTCCTACAATGAGCAGTTCTTC. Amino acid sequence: CASSLAGSGGPSYNEQFF. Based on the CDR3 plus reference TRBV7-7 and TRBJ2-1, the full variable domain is GAGVSQSPRYKVTKRGQDVTLRCDPISSHATLYWYQQALGQGPEFLTYFNYEAQPDKSGLPSDRFSAERPEGSISTLTIQRTEQRDSAMYRCASSLAGSGGPSYNEQFFGPGTRLTVL.